This T cell receptor beta chain derives from a study of cytomegalovirus exposure and HLA in healthy donors. Note on this clone: Its matching antigen is unknown.

Findings of the study overall: Researchers reported that three CMV-associated chains were confirmed in vitro as CMV antigen-specific. TCR clusters originating in the first cohort tended to co-occur in the roughly 120 validation repertoires, according to a later analysis. The authors enumerated over 150 TCR beta chains as linked to cytomegalovirus.

The CDR3 is 15 amino acids. The V and J ends lost 7 bases and 0 bases respectively, with 12 bases between them. Per the germline V gene, CDR1 is SGHNT and CDR2 is YENEEA. Method: immunoSEQ multiplex PCR; TCRdb's copy keeps in-frame clones and lacks some. The sample yields some 140,000 clones, around 85% seen once. This TCR was recovered from a man younger than 30 in good health and CMV-seronegative. The material sequenced was PBMCs. This chain connects TRBV11-3 to TRBJ2-2; a weak D match, TRBD2 (6 bases). The chain's CDR3 is CASTTGGTNTGELFF. For the CDR3, the DNA is TGTGCCAGCACAACCGGGGGAACGAACACCGGGGAGCTGTTTTTT.